This is a list of T cell receptor beta chains from one sample in a study of cytomegalovirus exposure and HLA in healthy donors. Sequencing was performed with immunoSEQ multiplex PCR; in TCRdb, only in-frame clones are kept and a portion is missing. The data show about 180,000 clones, about 80% seen once. Sequencing input: PBMCs. The receptors were sampled from a man aged 25-45 years in good health and CMV-seropositive. CDR3s include the opening cysteine and the closing phenylalanine or tryptophan. The order of the fields is D gene, V gene, clone size, J gene, CDR3 protein, CDR3 DNA. A D gene is named only where the DNA matches it firmly. Not all rows give a size; the values are once, few, many and, for expanded clones, a class.

d_call: .
v_call: TRBV10-3
clone_size: .
j_call: TRBJ1-2
cdr3_aa: CAISEAENYGYTF
cdr3_nt: TGTGCCATCAGTGAGGCGGAGAACTATGGCTACACCTTC

d_call: TRBD2
v_call: TRBV4-2
clone_size: .
j_call: TRBJ2-2
cdr3_aa: CASSQGGLAGELRTGELFF
cdr3_nt: TGTGCCAGCAGCCAAGGGGGACTAGCGGGAGAACTAAGGACCGGGGAGCTGTTTTTT

d_call: .
v_call: TRBV15
clone_size: .
j_call: TRBJ1-5
cdr3_aa: CATSRDPRANQPQHF
cdr3_nt: TGTGCCACCAGCAGAGATCCGCGGGCCAATCAGCCCCAGCATTTT

d_call: .
v_call: TRBV27
clone_size: .
j_call: TRBJ1-5
cdr3_aa: CASSLRGYSNQPQHF
cdr3_nt: TGTGCCAGCAGTTTAAGGGGCTATAGCAATCAGCCCCAGCATTTT

d_call: TRBD2
v_call: TRBV6-5
clone_size: .
j_call: TRBJ2-7
cdr3_aa: CAKGLAAYEQYF
cdr3_nt: TGTGCCAAGGGACTAGCGGCCTACGAGCAGTACTTC

d_call: .
v_call: TRBV29-1
clone_size: .
j_call: TRBJ2-7
cdr3_aa: CSVEGTYYEQYF
cdr3_nt: TGCAGCGTTGAGGGGACTTACTACGAGCAGTACTTC

d_call: TRBD1
v_call: TRBV14
clone_size: .
j_call: TRBJ2-3
cdr3_aa: CASSRDRTDTQYF
cdr3_nt: TGTGCCAGCAGCCGGGACAGAACAGATACGCAGTATTTT

d_call: .
v_call: TRBV7-9
clone_size: .
j_call: TRBJ1-2
cdr3_aa: CASSLARIYGYTF
cdr3_nt: TGTGCCAGCAGCTTAGCCAGGATCTATGGCTACACCTTC

d_call: .
v_call: TRBV6-5
clone_size: .
j_call: TRBJ2-2
cdr3_aa: CASTRTRHTGELFF
cdr3_nt: TGTGCCAGCACCAGAACTAGACACACCGGGGAGCTGTTTTTT

d_call: .
v_call: TRBV11-3
clone_size: few
j_call: TRBJ2-4
cdr3_aa: CASSFSRLDIQYF
cdr3_nt: TGTGCCAGCAGCTTCAGCCGACTCGACATTCAGTACTTC

d_call: .
v_call: TRBV5-4
clone_size: .
j_call: TRBJ2-2
cdr3_aa: CASSSRLVDAGELFF
cdr3_nt: TGTGCCAGCAGCTCGAGACTAGTGGACGCCGGGGAGCTGTTTTTT

d_call: .
v_call: TRBV7-2
clone_size: .
j_call: TRBJ2-6
cdr3_aa: CASSSQTVSGANVLTF
cdr3_nt: TGTGCCAGCAGCTCGCAAACCGTCTCTGGGGCCAACGTTCTGACTTTC

d_call: TRBD1
v_call: TRBV5-1
clone_size: few
j_call: TRBJ2-3
cdr3_aa: CASSLSQTGGFTDTQYF
cdr3_nt: TGCGCCAGCAGCTTGTCCCAGACAGGGGGCTTTACAGATACGCAGTATTTT

d_call: TRBD1
v_call: TRBV19
clone_size: .
j_call: TRBJ1-1
cdr3_aa: CASSTGQIPEAFF
cdr3_nt: TGTGCCAGTAGTACGGGACAGATCCCTGAAGCTTTCTTT

d_call: TRBD1
v_call: TRBV7-2
clone_size: .
j_call: TRBJ1-1
cdr3_aa: CASSLVQGVMSTEAFF
cdr3_nt: TGTGCCAGCAGCTTAGTTCAGGGGGTGATGTCCACTGAAGCTTTCTTT

d_call: TRBD2
v_call: TRBV6-5
clone_size: .
j_call: TRBJ2-1
cdr3_aa: CASSRLAEDPEQFF
cdr3_nt: TGTGCCAGCAGCCGACTAGCGGAAGACCCTGAGCAGTTCTTC

d_call: TRBD2
v_call: TRBV2
clone_size: .
j_call: TRBJ2-3
cdr3_aa: CASSVRLALNTDTQYF
cdr3_nt: TGTGCCAGCAGTGTCCGACTAGCCCTTAACACAGATACGCAGTATTTT

d_call: .
v_call: TRBV11-3
clone_size: .
j_call: TRBJ1-1
cdr3_aa: CASSLFRDTEAFF
cdr3_nt: TGTGCCAGCAGCCTGTTCCGGGACACTGAAGCTTTCTTT

d_call: TRBD1
v_call: TRBV10-2
clone_size: .
j_call: TRBJ1-5
cdr3_aa: CASRWGQALNQPQHF
cdr3_nt: TGCGCCAGCAGGTGGGGACAGGCCCTCAATCAGCCCCAGCATTTT

d_call: TRBD2
v_call: TRBV7-2
clone_size: .
j_call: TRBJ2-1
cdr3_aa: CASSLVGRAANEQFF
cdr3_nt: TGTGCCAGCAGCTTAGTCGGGAGGGCCGCCAATGAGCAGTTCTTC

d_call: TRBD1
v_call: TRBV19
clone_size: .
j_call: TRBJ1-5
cdr3_aa: CASSIPGQGQFAQHF
cdr3_nt: TGTGCCAGTAGTATCCCGGGACAGGGACAATTTGCCCAGCATTTT

d_call: TRBD1
v_call: TRBV4-3
clone_size: .
j_call: TRBJ2-1
cdr3_aa: CASSQEEGADEQFF
cdr3_nt: TGCGCCAGCAGCCAAGAAGAGGGGGCGGATGAGCAGTTCTTC

d_call: .
v_call: TRBV4-3
clone_size: few
j_call: TRBJ2-3
cdr3_aa: CASSQDPRLTDTQYF
cdr3_nt: TGCGCCAGCAGCCAAGATCCCAGACTCACAGATACGCAGTATTTT

d_call: .
v_call: TRBV6-5
clone_size: .
j_call: TRBJ2-2
cdr3_aa: CASSYLSANTGELFF
cdr3_nt: TGTGCCAGCAGTTACCTAAGTGCGAACACCGGGGAGCTGTTTTTT

d_call: TRBD2
v_call: TRBV7-6
clone_size: .
j_call: TRBJ2-5
cdr3_aa: CASSLAPRERGETQYF
cdr3_nt: TGTGCCAGCAGCTTAGCCCCGCGGGAGCGGGGAGAGACCCAGTACTTC

d_call: .
v_call: TRBV9
clone_size: .
j_call: TRBJ1-1
cdr3_aa: CASSVAGEGVMGTEAFF
cdr3_nt: TGTGCCAGCAGCGTAGCTGGGGAAGGGGTAATGGGCACTGAAGCTTTCTTT

d_call: .
v_call: TRBV10-3
clone_size: once
j_call: TRBJ2-1
cdr3_aa: CAISESSSRAVHNEQFF
cdr3_nt: TGTGCCATCAGTGAGTCTTCTTCCAGGGCGGTTCACAATGAGCAGTTCTTC

d_call: TRBD1
v_call: TRBV7-3
clone_size: .
j_call: TRBJ1-1
cdr3_aa: CASSLDSGRGREAFF
cdr3_nt: TGTGCCAGCAGCTTAGATTCCGGCAGGGGGCGTGAAGCTTTCTTT

d_call: TRBD2
v_call: TRBV7-2
clone_size: once
j_call: TRBJ2-7
cdr3_aa: CASGLQRGPYEQYF
cdr3_nt: TGTGCCAGCGGTTTACAGCGGGGACCCTACGAGCAGTACTTC

d_call: .
v_call: TRBV29-1
clone_size: .
j_call: TRBJ2-1
cdr3_aa: CSVDLYNEQFF
cdr3_nt: TGCAGCGTTGATCTCTACAATGAGCAGTTCTTC

d_call: TRBD1
v_call: TRBV5-6
clone_size: once
j_call: TRBJ1-6
cdr3_aa: CASSPGTGGLNSPLHF
cdr3_nt: TGTGCCAGCAGCCCTGGGACAGGGGGCCTGAATTCACCCCTCCACTTT

d_call: TRBD1
v_call: TRBV6-1
clone_size: .
j_call: TRBJ1-5
cdr3_aa: CASSTQGLSNQPQHF
cdr3_nt: TGTGCCAGCAGTACACAGGGGCTTAGCAATCAGCCCCAGCATTTT

d_call: TRBD1
v_call: TRBV7-9
clone_size: .
j_call: TRBJ2-5
cdr3_aa: CASSSGQGYQETQYF
cdr3_nt: TGTGCCAGCAGCTCGGGACAGGGTTACCAAGAGACCCAGTACTTC

d_call: TRBD2
v_call: TRBV19
clone_size: .
j_call: TRBJ2-2
cdr3_aa: CASKIPGLARNGELFF
cdr3_nt: TGTGCCAGTAAGATACCGGGACTAGCGAGGAACGGGGAGCTGTTTTTT

d_call: TRBD1
v_call: TRBV19
clone_size: .
j_call: TRBJ1-2
cdr3_aa: CASSMGDRGGGSYGYTF
cdr3_nt: TGTGCCAGTAGTATGGGGGACAGGGGAGGAGGAAGCTATGGCTACACCTTC

d_call: .
v_call: TRBV5-1
clone_size: .
j_call: TRBJ2-7
cdr3_aa: CASSLYRALLLEQYF
cdr3_nt: TGCGCCAGCAGCTTGTACAGGGCTCTGCTACTCGAGCAGTACTTC

d_call: .
v_call: TRBV19
clone_size: few
j_call: TRBJ2-3
cdr3_aa: CASSIIWPNPDTQYF
cdr3_nt: TGTGCCAGTAGTATCATTTGGCCAAACCCAGATACGCAGTATTTT

d_call: TRBD2
v_call: TRBV4-3
clone_size: .
j_call: TRBJ2-5
cdr3_aa: CASSQDRASGGEETQYF
cdr3_nt: TGCGCCAGCAGCCAAGATAGGGCTAGCGGGGGAGAAGAGACCCAGTACTTC

d_call: TRBD1
v_call: TRBV6-1
clone_size: .
j_call: TRBJ1-1
cdr3_aa: CASSEVKTGVSGAFF
cdr3_nt: TGTGCCAGCAGTGAAGTCAAGACAGGGGTGTCTGGGGCTTTCTTT

d_call: .
v_call: TRBV27
clone_size: .
j_call: TRBJ1-2
cdr3_aa: CASSSILGGASEFGYTF
cdr3_nt: TGTGCCAGCAGTTCAATATTAGGAGGCGCCTCCGAGTTTGGCTACACCTTC

d_call: .
v_call: TRBV25-1
clone_size: .
j_call: TRBJ2-7
cdr3_aa: CASGRGYEQYF
cdr3_nt: TGTGCCAGCGGTAGGGGCTACGAGCAGTACTTC

d_call: TRBD2
v_call: TRBV12-5
clone_size: .
j_call: TRBJ2-5
cdr3_aa: CASGLVAGGRETQYF
cdr3_nt: TGTGCTAGTGGTTTAGTAGCGGGGGGGCGAGAGACCCAGTACTTC

d_call: .
v_call: TRBV28
clone_size: .
j_call: TRBJ1-1
cdr3_aa: CASSFLAEGAGNTEAFF
cdr3_nt: TGTGCCAGCAGTTTCTTGGCGGAAGGAGCCGGGAACACTGAAGCTTTCTTT

d_call: .
v_call: TRBV25-1
clone_size: .
j_call: TRBJ2-7
cdr3_aa: CASDAGAPSYEQYF
cdr3_nt: TGTGCCAGCGACGCGGGGGCCCCGTCCTACGAGCAGTACTTC

d_call: .
v_call: TRBV11-2
clone_size: .
j_call: TRBJ2-1
cdr3_aa: CAGEGQASNEQFF
cdr3_nt: TGTGCCGGGGAGGGACAGGCTAGTAATGAGCAGTTCTTC

d_call: TRBD1
v_call: TRBV5-1
clone_size: .
j_call: TRBJ2-5
cdr3_aa: CASSAGTGGYQETQYF
cdr3_nt: TGCGCCAGCAGCGCAGGGACAGGGGGCTACCAAGAGACCCAGTACTTC

d_call: .
v_call: TRBV7-3
clone_size: .
j_call: TRBJ1-1
cdr3_aa: CASSRPGHTEAFF
cdr3_nt: TGTGCCAGCAGCCGTCCAGGCCACACTGAAGCTTTCTTT

d_call: .
v_call: TRBV15
clone_size: once
j_call: TRBJ2-7
cdr3_aa: CATSSRGYSYEQYF
cdr3_nt: TGTGCCACCAGCAGCAGGGGTTACTCCTACGAGCAGTACTTC

d_call: .
v_call: TRBV5-4
clone_size: .
j_call: TRBJ2-1
cdr3_aa: CASSLAGSYNEQFF
cdr3_nt: TGTGCCAGCAGCTTGGCCGGGAGCTACAATGAGCAGTTCTTC

d_call: TRBD1
v_call: TRBV6-6
clone_size: .
j_call: TRBJ2-5
cdr3_aa: CASSSGQQETQYF
cdr3_nt: TGTGCCAGCAGTTCGGGACAGCAAGAGACCCAGTACTTC

d_call: .
v_call: TRBV28
clone_size: .
j_call: TRBJ1-5
cdr3_aa: CASRASNQPQHF
cdr3_nt: TGTGCCAGCAGAGCTAGCAATCAGCCCCAGCATTTT

d_call: .
v_call: TRBV6-6
clone_size: .
j_call: TRBJ1-1
cdr3_aa: CASRHDQGLANTEAFF
cdr3_nt: TGTGCCAGCAGACACGACCAGGGACTCGCGAACACTGAAGCTTTCTTT

d_call: .
v_call: TRBV6-5
clone_size: .
j_call: TRBJ2-7
cdr3_aa: CASSYRGVGLSYEQYF
cdr3_nt: TGTGCCAGCAGTTACCGGGGAGTCGGATTATCCTACGAGCAGTACTTC

d_call: .
v_call: TRBV6-5
clone_size: once
j_call: TRBJ1-5
cdr3_aa: CASSEPGGNQPQHF
cdr3_nt: TGTGCCAGCAGTGAACCAGGGGGCAATCAGCCCCAGCATTTT

d_call: .
v_call: TRBV25-1
clone_size: .
j_call: TRBJ1-1
cdr3_aa: CASSGGQHMNTEAFF
cdr3_nt: TGTGCCAGCAGTGGAGGACAGCACATGAACACTGAAGCTTTCTTT

d_call: TRBD2
v_call: TRBV10-3
clone_size: few
j_call: TRBJ2-1
cdr3_aa: CAISESSGSSYNEQFF
cdr3_nt: TGTGCCATCAGTGAGTCTAGCGGGAGCTCCTACAATGAGCAGTTCTTC

d_call: .
v_call: TRBV6-5
clone_size: .
j_call: TRBJ1-3
cdr3_aa: CASSMSGNRNTIYF
cdr3_nt: TGTGCCTCCTCTATGTCCGGGAATAGAAACACCATATATTTT